Presented here are 3 T cell receptor beta chains from one specimen sequenced in a study of cytomegalovirus exposure and HLA in healthy donors. A multiplex PCR was run with 60 Vbeta primers and 13 Jbeta primers. The method was immunoSEQ multiplex PCR; TCRdb's version includes in-frame clones alone and lacks a portion of them. This table has about 150,000 clones, about three quarters appearing once. Material: PBMCs. The receptors were gathered from a woman in her twenties or thirties in good health and CMV-seronegative.

The chain couples TRBV19 to TRBJ2-1; 11 bases fit TRBD2. Trimming removed 7 bases from V and 4 bases from J; junction bases left unmatched: 6. The CDR3 covers 15 residues. Germline CDR1 reads LNHDA; CDR2 reads SQIVND (reference sequence). CDR3 coding DNA: TGTGCCAGTACCTTAGCGGGGGGGGGATACAATGAGCAGTTCTTC. Its protein is CASTLAGGGYNEQFF.

This chain uses TRBV21-1 with TRBJ2-7; the table's D call of TRBD1 was not tested on the DNA. TRBV21-1 is termed a pseudogene. This CDR3 spans 13 amino acids. The CDR3 here is CASSNCRFYEQYF. The CDR3 DNA sequence: TGTGCCAGCAGCAACTGCAGATTCTACGAGCAGTACTTC.

The chain links TRBV28 to TRBJ2-7; D is ambiguous. Trimming took off 1 base at V and 1 base at J, with 8 bases between the two ends. The CDR3 loop spans 14 amino acids. Germline assignment: CDR1 MDHEN and CDR2 SYDVKM. This chain's CDR3 is CASSLFPLSYEQYF. The CDR3 region has the DNA TGTGCCAGCAGTTTATTTCCCCTGTCCTACGAGCAGTACTTC.